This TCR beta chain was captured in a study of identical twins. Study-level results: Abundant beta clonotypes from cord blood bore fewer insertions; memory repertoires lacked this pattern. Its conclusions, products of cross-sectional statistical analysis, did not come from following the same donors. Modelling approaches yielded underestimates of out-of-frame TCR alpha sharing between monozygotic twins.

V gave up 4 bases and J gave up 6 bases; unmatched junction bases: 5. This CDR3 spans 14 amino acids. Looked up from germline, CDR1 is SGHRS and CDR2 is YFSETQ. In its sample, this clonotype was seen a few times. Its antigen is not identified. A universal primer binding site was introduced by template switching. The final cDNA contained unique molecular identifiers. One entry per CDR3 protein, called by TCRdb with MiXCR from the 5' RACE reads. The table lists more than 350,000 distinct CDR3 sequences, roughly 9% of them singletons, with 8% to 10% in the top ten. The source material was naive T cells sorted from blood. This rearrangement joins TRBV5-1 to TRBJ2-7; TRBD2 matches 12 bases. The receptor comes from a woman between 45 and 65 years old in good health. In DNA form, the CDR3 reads TGCGCCAGCAGCCACGGACTAGCGGGGAGCGAGCAGTACTTC. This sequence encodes CASSHGLAGSEQYF.